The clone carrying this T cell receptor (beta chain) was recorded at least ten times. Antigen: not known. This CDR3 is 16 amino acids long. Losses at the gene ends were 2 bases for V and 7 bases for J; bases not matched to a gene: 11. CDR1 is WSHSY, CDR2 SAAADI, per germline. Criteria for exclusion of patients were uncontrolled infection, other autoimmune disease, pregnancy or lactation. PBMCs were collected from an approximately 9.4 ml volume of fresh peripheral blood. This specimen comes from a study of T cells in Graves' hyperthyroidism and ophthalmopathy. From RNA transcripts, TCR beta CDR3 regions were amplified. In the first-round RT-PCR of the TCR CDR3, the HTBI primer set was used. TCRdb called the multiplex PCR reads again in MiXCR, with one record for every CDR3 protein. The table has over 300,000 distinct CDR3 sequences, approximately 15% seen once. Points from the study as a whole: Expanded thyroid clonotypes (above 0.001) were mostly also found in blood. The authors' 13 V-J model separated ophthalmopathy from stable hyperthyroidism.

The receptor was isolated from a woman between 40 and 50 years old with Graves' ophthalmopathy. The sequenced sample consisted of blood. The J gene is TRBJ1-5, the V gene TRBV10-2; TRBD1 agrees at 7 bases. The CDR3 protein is CASSEPQGVTSQPQHF. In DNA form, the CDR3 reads TGCGCCAGCAGTGAGCCTCAGGGGGTTACGAGCCAGCCCCAGCATTTT.